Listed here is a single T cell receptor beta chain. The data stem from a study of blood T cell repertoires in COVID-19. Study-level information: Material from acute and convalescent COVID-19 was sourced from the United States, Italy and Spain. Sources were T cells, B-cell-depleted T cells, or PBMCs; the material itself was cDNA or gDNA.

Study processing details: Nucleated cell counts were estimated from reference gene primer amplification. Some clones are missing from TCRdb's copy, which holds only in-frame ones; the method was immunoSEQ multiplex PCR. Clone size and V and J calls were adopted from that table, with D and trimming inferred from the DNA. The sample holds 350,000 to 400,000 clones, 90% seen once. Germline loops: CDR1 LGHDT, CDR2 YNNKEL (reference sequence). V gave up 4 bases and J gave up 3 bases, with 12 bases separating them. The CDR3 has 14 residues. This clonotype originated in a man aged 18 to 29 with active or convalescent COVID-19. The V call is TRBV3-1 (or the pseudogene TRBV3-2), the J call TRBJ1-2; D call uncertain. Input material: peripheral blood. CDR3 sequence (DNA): TGTGCCAGCAGCCCCCGGGGAGTGGACTATGGCTACACCTTC. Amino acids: CASSPRGVDYGYTF.